This paragraph reports one T cell receptor beta chain. Its specific antigen is unknown. Base qualities were left out, and no much larger clone turns up one base away. The data were obtained in a study of graft-versus-host responses after intestinal transplantation (dated by TCRdb to the early 2020s). About the study as a whole: The transplants that recipients got were multivisceral, liver-intestinal, or isolated intestinal. A peak of at least 4% donor T cells among recipient peripheral blood mononuclear cells was the definition used for donor T cell macrochimerism. Rather than going through the commercial service, samples from a few later patients were sequenced in-house on an Illumina MiSeq and processed with MiXCR. Every recipient was given anti-thymocyte globulin induction, followed by around three years of maintenance tacrolimus and steroids. Alloreactive clones were identified by sequencing pre-transplant mixed lymphocyte reaction products and comparing them with unstimulated pre-transplant donor and recipient T cells. A cohort of about two dozen intestinal transplant recipients, including one retransplant, was enrolled, and a few patients lacking pretransplant specimens were excluded. Graft-versus-host and host-versus-graft alloreactive T cell clones were tracked in the graft, circulation and bone marrow after intestinal transplantation using bulk TCR-beta CDR3 sequencing.

The paper's findings and limits, for the study overall: Conclusions were limited by the relatively low number and heterogeneity of intestinal transplant patients. GvH clones were found in recipient bone marrow, and some of the GvH clones appeared earlier in ileal mucosa or blood, which is consistent with an intestinal mucosal origin. High GvH to HvG T cell clonal ratios were observed in the allografts of patients with donor T cell macrochimerism. Early after transplant, peak levels of circulating GvH clones were associated with declines in HvG clones.

Library method: the immunoSEQ multiplex PCR assay. For most patients, high-throughput TCR-beta CDR3 sequencing of genomic DNA was performed by Adaptive Biotechnologies. The original methods were these. Adaptive's ImmunoSEQ software was the source of the TCR sequencing data for 15 to 20 patients, while three other patients were processed with MiXCR and VDJtools. CDR3 nucleotide sequences shared by donor and recipient were removed because the origin of these sequences could not be assigned. To count as alloreactive, a clone needed at least 2-fold expansion over unstimulated cells and a minimum CFSE-low frequency of 0.002% (template counts) or 0.001% (read counts). Clones were considered mappable if detected in sequenced pre-transplant spleen, lymph node, or MLR CFSE-low populations of the donor or recipient. The cumulative frequency of alloreactive clones was calculated as a percentage of all sequences, weighted by copy number. In its TCRdb copy, this immuneACCESS table keeps in-frame sequences only and misses some clones. Where compared with another copy, unresolved V genes explain less than half of these, and the others have no known cause. The V and J calls and clone size are taken from that table; D and trimming were inferred from the DNA. Recorded for this sample are just under 100,000 clones; approximately 92% of them occurred a single time. The leading ten clones occupy about 16% of the sample.

The CDR3 has 17 amino acids, counting the end cysteine and phenylalanine. CDR3 DNA is the only sequence kept; it has 51 bases, read in frame from the first base. Blood samples were collected up to 4 times in the first month after transplant and then at least monthly when available. This receptor was identified in a human patient who received an intestinal transplant, so some T cells may come from the graft donor. The sequence links TRBV21-1 to TRBJ1-1; TRBD1, the D gene given by the table, was not confirmed from the DNA. TRBV21-1 is described as a pseudogene. The sequencing used PBMCs, collected about 450 days after intestinal transplant. The CDR3 protein is CASSKGTGGTENTEAFF. The DNA sequence reads TGTGCCAGCAGCAAAGGGACAGGGGGCACGGAGAACACTGAAGCTTTCTTT.